The 6 T cell receptor beta chains below all came from one sample that was sequenced in a study of blood T cell repertoires in COVID-19. Using immunoSEQ multiplex PCR, the repertoire was profiled, and TCRdb retains in-frame clones only, with some absent. The sample has about 200,000 clones; 86% are singletons. The sample was peripheral blood. The receptors were gathered from an elderly man with acute or convalescent COVID-19.

The V and J genes are TRBV3-1 (or the pseudogene TRBV3-2) and TRBJ1-6; D is unresolved. This CDR3 has 18 residues. Per the germline V gene, CDR1 is LGHDT and CDR2 is YNNKEL (reference sequence). Trimming stripped 3 bases from V and 0 bases from J, with 15 bases between. The CDR3 DNA follows: TGTGCCAGCAGCCAGCAGAACGGGGTAGGCTCCTATAATTCACCCCTCCACTTT. As protein: CASSQQNGVGSYNSPLHF.

This clone showed up just once. The V gene is TRBV7-9, the J gene TRBJ2-1; TRBD2 matches 11 bases. Per germline, CDR1 SEHNR and CDR2 FQNEAQ (reference sequence). The V segment lost 0 bases and the J segment 3 bases; nucleotides outside the gene matches: 7. CDR3 length: 18 residues. The CDR3 DNA reads as TGTGCCAGCAGCTTAGCGCCGGGGACTAGCGGAGGCTACAATGAGCAGTTCTTC. This translates into CASSLAPGTSGGYNEQFF.

With respect to this clone: The junction and the germline gene differ at one end; a read error may be behind it. The J gene is TRBJ1-2, the V gene TRBV6-2 or TRBV6-3; TRBD1 aligns across 8 bases. This CDR3 spans 12 amino acids. Germline V lookup: CDR1 MNHEY, CDR2 SVGEGT. CDR3 region: CASSYMDRVMAF. CDR3 sequence (DNA): TGTGCCAGCAGTTACATGGACAGGGTAATGGCCTTC.

The chain employs TRBV15 and TRBJ2-7; no reliable D call. Germline V gives CDR1 LNHNV, CDR2 YYDKDF (reference sequence). Between the trimmed V and J ends, which lost 5 bases and 5 bases, there was a span of 13 bases. This CDR3 spans 13 amino acids. Written as DNA, the CDR3 is TGTGCCACCAGCCCTAAAATGGCGGACGAGCAGTACTTC. This encodes CATSPKMADEQYF.

CDR3 in amino acids: CASSGRGRGREKLFF. As DNA, the CDR3 is TGTGCCAGCAGCGGAAGGGGGCGCGGTAGGGAAAAACTGTTTTTT. The gene calls are TRBV5-6 and TRBJ1-4; 7 bases map to TRBD1. After removal of 4 bases from V and 8 bases from J, the junction contained 11 bases not matched to a gene. The CDR3 totals 15 residues. The germline gives CDR1 SGHDT, CDR2 YYEEEE. Full variable domain (missing parts from reference TRBV5-6 and TRBJ1-4): DAGVTQSPTHLIKTRGQQVTLRCSPKSGHDTVSWYQQALGQGPQFIFQYYEEEERQRGNFPDRFSGHQFPNYSSELNVNALLLGDSALYLCASSGRGRGREKLFFGSGTQLSVL.

Written as DNA, the CDR3 is TGCGCCAGCAGCCAAGGGAGGTTTCCTATCGCAGATACGCAGTATTTT. This codes for CASSQGRFPIADTQYF. The rearrangement uses TRBV4-1 and TRBJ2-3; possible D gene TRBD2, 5 bases. The germline CDR1 and CDR2 sequences are MGHRA and YSYEKL. The CDR3 contains 16 residues. V lost 1 base and J lost 4, with 15 bases in between.